Presented here are 16 T cell receptor beta chains from one specimen sequenced in a study of T-cell memory formation after mild COVID-19. TCRdb fed the 5' RACE reads into MiXCR, producing one record per CDR3 protein. Among roughly 300,000 distinct CDR3 sequences listed, approximately 14% were seen once. Sequencing input: PBMCs or a T cell subset sorted from them (not recorded which). All receptors come from a man younger than 30 who had mild COVID-19 (a few samples of this study predate the infection). Cell type and time point are not known.

J is TRBJ1-1 and V is TRBV4-1; D gene ambiguous. V shed 1 base and J shed 3 bases, with 9 bases lying between them. The CDR3 contains 14 residues. Germline CDR1 and CDR2: MGHRA and YSYEKL. The CDR3 sequence is CASSQAGRDTEAFF. CDR3 DNA: TGCGCCAGCAGCCAAGCCGGACGGGACACTGAAGCTTTCTTT.

The CDR3, as DNA: TGTGCCAGCAGTTACAACTCAGCGGCACTCGTGACCGGGGAGCTGTTTTTT. It is translated as CASSYNSAALVTGELFF. This chain uses TRBV6-5 with TRBJ2-2; TRBD2 is a possible D gene (5 bases). The germline V gene encodes CDR1 MNHEY and CDR2 SVGAGI. This CDR3 is built from 17 residues. V gave up 2 bases and J gave up 5 bases, with 18 bases separating them.

The chain joins TRBV6-5 to TRBJ1-2, with a weak D call TRBD1 (5 bases). Germline lookup yields CDR1 MNHEY and CDR2 SVGAGI. The CDR3 loop spans 17 amino acids. The V end was cut by 2 bases, the J end by 0 bases, with 16 bases between. The CDR3 region is CASSYADSRGANYGYTF. The CDR3 region has the DNA TGTGCCAGCAGTTACGCCGATTCCCGAGGGGCTAACTATGGCTACACCTTC.

CDR3 sequence (DNA): TGCAGCGTTGGGCGGCAGTCGAACACCGGGGAGCTGTTTTTT. It is translated as CSVGRQSNTGELFF. The chain employs TRBV29-1 and TRBJ2-2; D is undetermined. CDR3 length equals 14 residues. V lost 4 bases and J 0 bases, leaving 9 bases between the germline ends. Germline lookup yields CDR1 SQVTM and CDR2 ANQGSEA.

There are a few counts of this clonotype. The J gene is TRBJ2-2, the V gene TRBV7-2; the D is unclear. The CDR3 consists of 16 residues. V was shortened by 3 bases and J by 4 bases, with 15 bases between the two germline ends. The germline gives CDR1 SGHTA, CDR2 FQGNSA. In DNA form, the CDR3 reads TGTGCCAGCAGCTTCCTCGGTGGGCGCGGCACCGGGGAGCTGTTTTTT. Translation: CASSFLGGRGTGELFF.

This clonotype was seen a few times. V usage is TRBV7-9 and J usage is TRBJ2-7, with 12 bases identical to TRBD2. The V and J ends lost 4 bases and 1 base, in that order; junction bases with no gene match: 8. Germline V gene data show CDR1 as SEHNR and CDR2 as FQNEAQ (reference sequence). CDR3 length: 17 amino acids. The CDR3 region has the DNA TGTGCCAGCAGCTCAACTAGCGGGGGGCCCCCTTCCTACGAGCAGTACTTC. It yields the protein CASSSTSGGPPSYEQYF.

This clonotype was seen at least ten times. Since a much larger clone is just one base distant, this may be a read error. The V gene is TRBV12-3 or TRBV12-4, the J gene TRBJ2-5; perhaps TRBD1 as D (6 bases). CDR3 length equals 17 residues. V lost 6 bases, J lost 3 bases, and 23 bases lay in between. CDR3 nucleotides: TGTGCCAGCAGCCTACTGGGGGCCCGGGACGGCAAAGAGACCCAGTACTTC. As protein: CASSLLGARDGKETQYF.

The gene calls are TRBV12-3 or TRBV12-4 and TRBJ1-2, with unresolved D. The CDR3 sequence is 15 residues long. Between the trimmed V and J ends, which lost 6 bases and 3 bases, there was a span of 17 bases. The CDR3 region has the DNA TGTGCCAGCAGGGCGGCCCGAGGCCCTTACTATGGCTACACCTTC. This codes for CASRAARGPYYGYTF.

This clonotype was counted between two and nine times. The chain uses TRBV5-1 and TRBJ1-6; the D is unclear. V was trimmed by 4 bases and J by 10 bases, leaving 15 bases between them. CDR1 is SGHRS and CDR2 is YFSETQ in the germline V gene. This CDR3 is built from 14 residues. CDR3: CASSQFSGGSPLHF. In DNA form, the CDR3 reads TGCGCCAGCAGCCAGTTCTCGGGTGGCTCACCCCTCCACTTT. Complete variable domain (other parts from reference TRBV5-1 and TRBJ1-6): KAGVTQTPRYLIKTRGQQVTLSCSPISGHRSVSWYQQTPGQGLQFLFEYFSETQRNKGNFPGRFSGRQFSNSRSEMNVSTLELGDSALYLCASSQFSGGSPLHFGNGTRLTVT.

V is TRBV6-5 and J is TRBJ2-5; the match to TRBD1 covers 9 bases. The V gene end was trimmed by 9 bases and the J gene end by 2 bases; junction bases not matched to a gene: 7. This CDR3 region has 14 residues. Germline CDR1 and CDR2: MNHEY and SVGAGI. The CDR3 reads CASRGTGIQETQYF. The CDR3 DNA reads as TGTGCCAGTCGTGGGACAGGGATACAAGAGACCCAGTACTTC.

In its sample, this clonotype was seen a few times. V gene TRBV12-3 or TRBV12-4 combines with J gene TRBJ1-3; no definite D call. CDR3 length equals 14 residues. V was cut by 3 bases and J by 0 bases, with 6 bases left in between. CDR3 sequence (DNA): TGTGCCAGCAGTTTCGGCCACTCTGGAAACACCATATATTTT. Translating it yields CASSFGHSGNTIYF.

V is TRBV5-1 and J is TRBJ1-2; D ambiguous. The CDR3 loop spans 11 amino acids. Germline CDR1 SGHRS, CDR2 YFSETQ. Trimming took off 2 bases at V and 9 bases at J, with 8 bases between the two ends. CDR3 residues: CASSFGRSYTF. CDR3 coding DNA: TGCGCCAGCAGCTTCGGTCGGAGCTACACCTTC.

The DNA of the CDR3 is TGTGCCAGCAGTGCTCCAGGGAGGACCCACGAGCAGTACGTC. Translation: CASSAPGRTHEQYV. V is TRBV28 and J is TRBJ2-7; D possibly corresponds to TRBD2 (6 bases). Germline V gene lookup returns CDR1 MDHEN and CDR2 SYDVKM. CDR3 length: 14 residues. V was trimmed by 5 bases and J by 5 bases, leaving 16 bases between them.

V gene TRBV6-1 combines with J gene TRBJ2-3, with D tentatively TRBD1 or TRBD2 (6 bases each). Trimming pared 3 bases from V and 8 bases from J, leaving 12 bases between. Germline V gene lookup returns CDR1 MNHNS and CDR2 SASEGT. The CDR3 is 13 residues long. This chain's CDR3 is CASSDGGRTTQYF. DNA of the CDR3: TGTGCCAGCAGTGACGGGGGCAGGACTACGCAGTATTTT.

V and J are TRBV7-2 and TRBJ2-1; TRBD2 matches 7 bases. CDR1 and CDR2 from the germline V gene are SGHTA and FQGNSA. Trimming at V came to 2 bases and at J to 5 bases, leaving 0 bases not matched to a gene. The CDR3 is 13 amino acids. DNA for the CDR3: TGTGCCAGCAGCTTACGGGGGGACAATGAGCAGTTCTTC. The encoded protein is CASSLRGDNEQFF.

This clonotype was seen many times. The chain carries TRBV20-1 and TRBJ2-1; the match to TRBD2 covers 10 bases. V dropped 7 bases and J dropped 3; count of bases not matched to a gene: 12. CDR3 length: 16 residues. Germline-derived CDR1 and CDR2 are DFQATT and SNEGSKA (reference sequence). The CDR3 DNA sequence: TGCAGTGGTCGCGGGTTTAGCGGGGGGTTCTACAATGAGCAGTTCTTC. It translates to CSGRGFSGGFYNEQFF.